These 21 T cell receptor beta chains originate from one sample sequenced in a study of early T cells in non-severe SARS-CoV-2 infection listed by TCRdb under 2021. The library was produced with 5' RACE. Instrument on record: NextSeq 500. Clones were called with MiXCR by TCRdb after fastp trimmed the public reads at Q25, and only in-frame beta chains were retained. All rows with the same CDR3 protein become a single entry with the most common DNA and genes. A total of about 83,000 distinct CDR3 sequences appear in this sample, roughly an eighth of them only once. The top ten clones comprise 1.4% of the sample. Sequences were obtained from whole blood. These receptors came from an adult who was a healthcare worker with PCR-confirmed SARS-CoV-2 infection or an uninfected control (not recorded which).

This chain links TRBV7-2 with TRBJ2-3; D is perhaps TRBD1 or TRBD2 (5 bases each). Trimming pared 8 bases from V and 0 bases from J, leaving 9 bases between. CDR1 and CDR2 from the germline V gene are SGHTA and FQGNSA. The CDR3 consists of 13 residues. CDR3 region: CASGRGSTDTQYF. Here the CDR3 DNA reads TGTGCCAGCGGCCGGGGCAGCACAGATACGCAGTATTTT.

The chain is built from TRBV4-1 and TRBJ1-3; 8 bases align to TRBD1. The trim removed 4 bases at V and 0 bases at J, leaving 8 bases unmatched. This CDR3 has 17 amino acids. Germline values: CDR1 MGHRA, CDR2 YSYEKL. The DNA of the CDR3 is TGCGCCAGCAGCCCACCGGGACAGGTCCTCTCTGGAAACACCATATATTTT. Amino acids: CASSPPGQVLSGNTIYF.

This clonotype has at least ten counts. The V and J genes are TRBV29-1 and TRBJ1-1; 8 nucleotides match TRBD1. After removal of 1 base from V and 7 bases from J, the junction contained 5 bases not matched to a gene. CDR1 and CDR2 from the germline V gene are SQVTM and ANQGSEA. The CDR3 contains 13 residues. In DNA form, the CDR3 reads TGCAGCGTTGAAGTCAACAGGGGGAGTGAAGCTTTCTTT. It translates to CSVEVNRGSEAFF.

This clonotype was recorded many times. The CDR3 here is CSVPGLVSPGELFF. CDR3 bases: TGCAGCGTTCCGGGACTAGTATCCCCCGGGGAGCTGTTTTTT. The V call is TRBV29-1, the J call TRBJ2-2; TRBD2 matches at 8 bases. The germline V gene encodes CDR1 SQVTM and CDR2 ANQGSEA. V lost 5 bases and J lost 6; bases outside the gene matches: 8. The CDR3 spans 14 residues.

This clonotype occurred many times. The chain carries TRBV27 and TRBJ2-3; TRBD2 matches 8 bases. Looked up from germline, CDR1 is MNHEY and CDR2 is SMNVEV (reference sequence). Losses at the gene ends were 5 bases for V and 0 bases for J; bases not matched to a gene: 7. This CDR3 contains 16 residues. DNA of the CDR3: TGTGCCAGCAGTCCCGGCGGGGGGCCAAGCACAGATACGCAGTATTTT. Amino acid sequence: CASSPGGGPSTDTQYF.

The chain recombines TRBV25-1 with TRBJ1-6; no definite D call. Germline CDR1 is MGHDK and CDR2 is SYGVNS. Deletions cut 6 bases from V and 7 bases from J, with 13 bases between. The CDR3 length is 14 residues. The CDR3 reads CASRQPRPNSPLHF. The CDR3 DNA reads TGTGCCAGCAGACAGCCCCGGCCAAATTCACCCCTCCACTTT.

This clonotype was found many times. For the CDR3, the DNA is TGTGCCAGCAGCCAACCCCCCGACAGGGATCAGCCCCAGCATTTT. Translation: CASSQPPDRDQPQHF. The J gene is TRBJ1-5, the V gene TRBV3-1, with 7 bases aligning to TRBD1. CDR1 LGHDT and CDR2 YNNKEL come from the germline V gene (reference sequence). Trimming cost V 2 bases and J 5 bases; bases outside gene matches: 6. The CDR3 has 15 residues.

The chain employs TRBV7-2 and TRBJ2-4, with D unresolved. The CDR3 runs 14 residues. The V gene lost 1 base and the J gene lost 7 bases, with 11 bases spanning the gap. Germline CDR1 is SGHTA and CDR2 is FQGNSA. The CDR3 sequence is CASSLGTPSNIQYF. CDR3 nucleotides: TGTGCCAGCAGCTTAGGGACCCCTAGTAACATTCAGTACTTC.

This clonotype was recorded many times. This rearrangement joins TRBV6-2 or TRBV6-3 to TRBJ1-1, with 7 bases matching TRBD1. CDR3 length: 15 amino acids. The V and J ends lost 11 bases and 5 bases, in that order; junction bases with no gene match: 17. Germline V gene data show CDR1 as MNHEY and CDR2 as SVGEGT. DNA for the CDR3: TGTGCCGGTTCCGGGGCCAGGGGGATTTTGACTGAAGCTTTCTTT. This encodes CAGSGARGILTEAFF.

Notes on this clonotype: Since a much larger clone is just one base distant, this may be a read error. The rearrangement joins TRBV7-9 to TRBJ1-2; TRBD1 aligns across 9 bases. Germline CDR1 and CDR2: SEHNR and FQNEAQ (reference sequence). There are 16 residues in the CDR3. DNA for the CDR3: TGTGCCAACAGCCGCGACGGGGCACAGGGGGCGAGTGGCTACACCTTC. This codes for CANSRDGAQGASGYTF.

This clonotype was recorded many times. V gene TRBV25-1 combines with J gene TRBJ1-2, with no clear D. This CDR3 has 11 amino acids. Per the germline V gene, CDR1 is MGHDK and CDR2 is SYGVNS. With 4 bases removed from V and 4 bases from J, the gap between germline ends came to 4 bases. CDR3 bases: TGTGCCAGCAGTGTTGCCTATGGCTACACCTTC. It is translated as CASSVAYGYTF.

This clonotype came up many times. The rearrangement links TRBV7-9 to TRBJ1-1; D not resolved. Per the germline V gene, CDR1 is SEHNR and CDR2 is FQNEAQ (reference sequence). Trimming took off 5 bases at V and 3 bases at J, with 16 bases between the two ends. This CDR3 spans 15 amino acids. The CDR3 loop reads CASSASEDGHTEAFF. The CDR3 bases are TGTGCCAGCAGCGCTTCCGAGGACGGCCACACTGAAGCTTTCTTT.

V and J are TRBV5-1 and TRBJ2-1; D is possibly TRBD1 (6 bases). With 4 bases removed from V and 8 bases from J, the gap between germline ends came to 10 bases. The V gene's germline CDR1 is SGHRS and CDR2 YFSETQ. The CDR3 has 12 residues. CDR3 nucleotides: TGCGCCAGCAGCCCCACAGGGTATGAGCAGTTCTTC. Amino acid sequence: CASSPTGYEQFF.

This clonotype was seen many times. This chain links TRBV15 with TRBJ1-2; 7 positions agree with TRBD1. Trimming took 4 bases from V and 8 from J; bases not matched to a gene: 10. The V gene's germline CDR1 is LNHNV and CDR2 YYDKDF (reference sequence). The CDR3 spans 14 residues. The chain's CDR3 is CATSTRTTGEGYTF. CDR3 sequence (DNA): TGTGCCACCAGCACCCGTACAACAGGGGAGGGCTACACCTTC.

This clonotype has at least ten counts. The chain has TRBV6-1 and TRBJ1-2; D uncertain. Germline V gene sequence: CDR1 MNHNS, CDR2 SASEGT. V gave up 2 bases and J gave up 4 bases, with 17 bases separating them. The CDR3 has 16 residues. The CDR3 nucleotides are TGTGCCAGCAGTGAAAGATTGGGAGGGCCTTTCTATGGCTACACCTTC. It is translated as CASSERLGGPFYGYTF.

This clonotype showed up many times. The V gene is TRBV6-5, the J gene TRBJ1-1; D gene unclear. The CDR3 totals 14 residues. Germline V gene sequence: CDR1 MNHEY, CDR2 SVGAGI. V was clipped by 5 bases and J by 4 bases, with 14 bases between them. The CDR3 spells CASSTRSARTEAFF. CDR3 DNA sequence: TGTGCCAGCAGTACCCGGTCTGCGCGCACTGAAGCTTTCTTT.

This clonotype was recorded many times. The gene calls are TRBV7-9 and TRBJ2-1, with 11 bases matching TRBD1. Germline trimming cut 1 base from V and 1 base from J; bases unmatched to any gene: 3. The length of the CDR3 is 17 residues. In germline, CDR1 is SEHNR, CDR2 FQNEAQ (reference sequence). Written as DNA, the CDR3 is TGTGCCAGCAGCTTAGTAGGACAGGGGGCGTCCTACAATGAGCAGTTCTTC. This gives the protein CASSLVGQGASYNEQFF.

The chain is built from TRBV12-3 or TRBV12-4 and TRBJ2-5, with D possibly matching TRBD1 (6 bases). The CDR3 loop spans 15 amino acids. V shed 10 bases and J shed 3 bases, with 21 bases lying between them. CDR3 nucleotide sequence: TGTGCCACCACGGGACACCACTCCCGGGAAGAGACCCAGTACTTC. It is translated as CATTGHHSREETQYF.

This clonotype has a handful of counts. The gene calls are TRBV6-4 and TRBJ2-3, with 8 bases matching TRBD1. V lost 4 bases, J lost 8 bases, and 2 bases stayed unmatched. Germline values: CDR1 MRHNA, CDR2 SNTAGT. This CDR3 contains 12 residues. The CDR3 nucleotides read TGTGCCAGCAGTGGCACAGGGGGTACGCAGTATTTT. It translates to CASSGTGGTQYF.

The chain carries TRBV7-9 and TRBJ1-2, with 7 bases lining up with TRBD1. The length of the CDR3 is 13 residues. CDR1 is SEHNR, CDR2 FQNEAQ, per germline (reference sequence). Germline trimming cut 5 bases from V and 8 bases from J; bases unmatched to any gene: 8. CDR3 DNA sequence: TGTGCCAGCAGCCCAGGGGGACAGCGGGGCTACACCTTC. It specifies CASSPGGQRGYTF.

This clonotype has only a few counts. V usage is TRBV12-3 or TRBV12-4 and J usage is TRBJ2-7; 7 bases map to TRBD1. J gave up 2 bases and V 5 bases, and 6 bases lay outside the gene matches. The CDR3 sequence is 14 residues long. CDR3 amino acids: CASSVQGPTYEQYF. As DNA, the CDR3 is TGTGCCAGCAGTGTACAGGGGCCCACCTACGAGCAGTACTTC.